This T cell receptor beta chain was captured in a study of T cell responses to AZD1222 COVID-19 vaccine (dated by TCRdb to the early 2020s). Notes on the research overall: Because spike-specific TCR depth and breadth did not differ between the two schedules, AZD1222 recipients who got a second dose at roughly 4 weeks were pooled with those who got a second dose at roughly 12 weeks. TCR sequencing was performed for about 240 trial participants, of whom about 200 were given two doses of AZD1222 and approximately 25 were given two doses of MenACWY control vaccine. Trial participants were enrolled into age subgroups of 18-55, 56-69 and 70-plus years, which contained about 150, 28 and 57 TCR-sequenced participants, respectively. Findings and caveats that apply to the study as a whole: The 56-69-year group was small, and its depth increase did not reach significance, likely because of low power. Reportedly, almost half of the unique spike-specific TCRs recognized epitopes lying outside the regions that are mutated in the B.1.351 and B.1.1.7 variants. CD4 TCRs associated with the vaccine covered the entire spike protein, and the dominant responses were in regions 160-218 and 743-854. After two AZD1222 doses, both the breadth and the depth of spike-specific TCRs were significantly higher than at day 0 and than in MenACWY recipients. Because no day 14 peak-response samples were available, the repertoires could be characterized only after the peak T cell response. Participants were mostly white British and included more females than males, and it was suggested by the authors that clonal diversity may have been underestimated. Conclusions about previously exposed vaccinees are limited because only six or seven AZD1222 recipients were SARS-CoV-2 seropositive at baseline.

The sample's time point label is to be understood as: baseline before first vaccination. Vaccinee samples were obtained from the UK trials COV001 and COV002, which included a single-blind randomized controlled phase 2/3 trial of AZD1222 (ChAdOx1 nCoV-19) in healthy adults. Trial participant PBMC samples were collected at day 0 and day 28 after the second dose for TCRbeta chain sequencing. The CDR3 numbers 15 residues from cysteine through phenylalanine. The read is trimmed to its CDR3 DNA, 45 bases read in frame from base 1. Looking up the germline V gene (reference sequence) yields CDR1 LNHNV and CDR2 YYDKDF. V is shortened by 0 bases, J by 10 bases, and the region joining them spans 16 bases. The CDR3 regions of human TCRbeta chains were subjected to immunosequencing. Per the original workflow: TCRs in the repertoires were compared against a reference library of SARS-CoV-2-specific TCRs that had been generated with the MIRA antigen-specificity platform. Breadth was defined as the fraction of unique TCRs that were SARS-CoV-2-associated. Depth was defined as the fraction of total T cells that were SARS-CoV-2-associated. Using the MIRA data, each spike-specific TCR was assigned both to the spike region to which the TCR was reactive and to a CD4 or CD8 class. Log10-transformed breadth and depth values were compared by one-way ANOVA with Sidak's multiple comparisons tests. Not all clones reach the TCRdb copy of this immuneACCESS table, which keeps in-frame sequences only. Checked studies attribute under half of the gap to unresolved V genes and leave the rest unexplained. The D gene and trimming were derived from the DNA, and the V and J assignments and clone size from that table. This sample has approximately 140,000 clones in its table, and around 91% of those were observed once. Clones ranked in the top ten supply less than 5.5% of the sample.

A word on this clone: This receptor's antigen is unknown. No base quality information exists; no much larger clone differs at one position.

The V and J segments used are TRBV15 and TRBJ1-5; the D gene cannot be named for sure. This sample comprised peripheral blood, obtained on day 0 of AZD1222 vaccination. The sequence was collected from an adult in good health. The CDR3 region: CATSRDRGGSRPQHF. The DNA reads TGTGCCACCAGCAGAGATCGTGGAGGGAGCAGACCCCAGCATTTT.